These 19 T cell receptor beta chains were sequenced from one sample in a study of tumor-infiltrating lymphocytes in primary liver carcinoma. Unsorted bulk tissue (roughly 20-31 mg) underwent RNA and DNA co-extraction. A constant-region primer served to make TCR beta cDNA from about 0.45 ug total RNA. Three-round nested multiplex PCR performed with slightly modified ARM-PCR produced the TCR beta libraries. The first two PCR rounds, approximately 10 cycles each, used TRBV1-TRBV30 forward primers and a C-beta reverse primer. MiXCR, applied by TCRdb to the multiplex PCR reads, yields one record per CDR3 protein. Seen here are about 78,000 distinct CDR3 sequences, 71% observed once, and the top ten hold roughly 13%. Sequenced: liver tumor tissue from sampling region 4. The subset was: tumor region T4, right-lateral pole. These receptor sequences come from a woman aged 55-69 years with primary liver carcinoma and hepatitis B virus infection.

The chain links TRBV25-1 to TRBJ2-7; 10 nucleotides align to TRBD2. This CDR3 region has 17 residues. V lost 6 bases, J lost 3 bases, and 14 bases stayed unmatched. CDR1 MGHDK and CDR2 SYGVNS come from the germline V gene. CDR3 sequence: CASSHSLGTSEIYEQYF. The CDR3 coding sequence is TGTGCCAGCAGCCACTCCCTGGGGACTAGCGAAATCTACGAGCAGTACTTC.

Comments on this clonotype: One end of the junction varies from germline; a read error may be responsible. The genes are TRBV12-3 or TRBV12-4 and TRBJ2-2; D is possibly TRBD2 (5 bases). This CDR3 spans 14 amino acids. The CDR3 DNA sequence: TGTGCCAGCAGTTTAACCGCGAACACCGGGGATCTGTTCTTT. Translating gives CASSLTANTGDLFF.

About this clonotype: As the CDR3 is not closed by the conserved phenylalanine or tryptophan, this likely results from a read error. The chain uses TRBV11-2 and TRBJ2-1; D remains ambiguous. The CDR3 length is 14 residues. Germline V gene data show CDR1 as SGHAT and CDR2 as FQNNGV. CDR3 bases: TGTGCAAGCAGTCCGGGCTCGAGGTATAGGGAGCAGTTCCTC. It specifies CASSPGSRYREQFL.

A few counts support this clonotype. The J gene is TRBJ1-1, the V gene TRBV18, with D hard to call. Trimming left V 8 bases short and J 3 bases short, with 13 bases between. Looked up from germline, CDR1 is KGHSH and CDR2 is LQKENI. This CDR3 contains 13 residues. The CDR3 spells CASHPYLDTEAFF. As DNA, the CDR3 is TGTGCCAGCCACCCTTATTTGGACACTGAAGCTTTCTTT.

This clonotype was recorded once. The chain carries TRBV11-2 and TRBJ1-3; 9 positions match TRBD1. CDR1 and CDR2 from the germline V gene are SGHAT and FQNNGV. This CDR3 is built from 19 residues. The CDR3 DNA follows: TGTGTCAGTGGCTCACGCCCGGACAGGGGAGCGTACTCTGGAAACACCATATATTTT. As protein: CVSGSRPDRGAYSGNTIYF.

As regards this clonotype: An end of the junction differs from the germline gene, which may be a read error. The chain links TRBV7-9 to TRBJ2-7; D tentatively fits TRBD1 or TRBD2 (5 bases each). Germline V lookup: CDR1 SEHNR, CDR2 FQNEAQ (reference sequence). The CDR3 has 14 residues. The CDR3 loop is CAGSLAVGVGEQYF. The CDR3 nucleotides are TGTGCCGGCAGCTTAGCCGTGGGGGTAGGGGAGCAGTACTTC.

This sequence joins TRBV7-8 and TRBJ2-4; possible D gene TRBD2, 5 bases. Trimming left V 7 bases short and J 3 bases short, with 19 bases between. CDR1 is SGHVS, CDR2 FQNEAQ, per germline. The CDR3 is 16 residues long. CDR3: CASIPSRELDKNIQYF. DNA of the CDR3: TGTGCCAGCATCCCCTCCCGGGAATTGGACAAAAACATTCAGTACTTC.

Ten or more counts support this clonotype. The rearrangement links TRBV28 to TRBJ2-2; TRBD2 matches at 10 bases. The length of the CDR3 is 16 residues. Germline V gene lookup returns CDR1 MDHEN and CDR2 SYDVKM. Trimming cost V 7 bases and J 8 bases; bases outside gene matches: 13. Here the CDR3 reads CASNPGTSDFYGELFF. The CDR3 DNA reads TGTGCCAGCAACCCCGGGACTAGCGACTTTTATGGGGAGCTGTTTTTT.

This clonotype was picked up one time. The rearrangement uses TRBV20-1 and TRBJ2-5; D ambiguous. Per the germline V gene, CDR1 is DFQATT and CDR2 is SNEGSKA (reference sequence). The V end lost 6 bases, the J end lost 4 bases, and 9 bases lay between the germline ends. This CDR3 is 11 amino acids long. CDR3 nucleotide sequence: TGCAGTGCCCAGAGAGGAGAGACCCAGTACTTC. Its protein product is CSAQRGETQYF.

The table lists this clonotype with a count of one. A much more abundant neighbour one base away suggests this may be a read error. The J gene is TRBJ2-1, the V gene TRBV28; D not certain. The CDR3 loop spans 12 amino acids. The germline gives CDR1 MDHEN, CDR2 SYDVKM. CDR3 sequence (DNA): TGTGTCAGCAAAGAGAACCAGAATGAGCAGTTCTTC. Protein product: CVSKENQNEQFF.

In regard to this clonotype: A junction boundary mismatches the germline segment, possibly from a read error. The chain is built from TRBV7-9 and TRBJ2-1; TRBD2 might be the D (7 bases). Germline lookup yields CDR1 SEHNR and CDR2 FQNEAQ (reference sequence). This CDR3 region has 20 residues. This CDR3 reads CTSSLDTPRAGATQWNEQFF. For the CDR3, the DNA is TGTACCAGCAGCTTAGATACTCCCCGTGCGGGGGCTACCCAATGGAATGAGCAGTTCTTC. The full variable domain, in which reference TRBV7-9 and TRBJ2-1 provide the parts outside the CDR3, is DTGVSQNPRHKITKRGQNVTFRCDPISEHNRLYWYRQTLGQGPEFLTYFQNEAQLEKSRLLSDRFSAERPKGSFSTLEIQRTEQGDSAMYLCTSSLDTPRAGATQWNEQFFGPGTRLTVL.

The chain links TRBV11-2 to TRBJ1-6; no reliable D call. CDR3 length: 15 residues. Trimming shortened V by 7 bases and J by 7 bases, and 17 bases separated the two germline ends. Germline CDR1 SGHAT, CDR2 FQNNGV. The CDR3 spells CASTIDPRRNSPLHF. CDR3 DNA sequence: TGTGCCAGCACCATAGATCCACGGAGGAATTCACCCCTCCACTTT.

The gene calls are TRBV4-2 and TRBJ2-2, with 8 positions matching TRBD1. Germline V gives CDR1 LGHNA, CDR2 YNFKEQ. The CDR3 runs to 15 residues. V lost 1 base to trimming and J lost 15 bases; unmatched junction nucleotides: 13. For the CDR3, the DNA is TGTGCCAGCAGCCAAGGACAGGGGTCCACCGGGGAAGTGTTTTTT. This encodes CASSQGQGSTGEVFF.

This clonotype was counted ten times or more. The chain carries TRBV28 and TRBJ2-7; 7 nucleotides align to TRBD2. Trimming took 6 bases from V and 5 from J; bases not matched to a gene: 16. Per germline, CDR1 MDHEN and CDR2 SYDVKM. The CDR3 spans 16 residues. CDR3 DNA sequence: TGTGCCAGCAGCCCCCTCGGGGGGAGGGGTCTACACGAGCAGTACTTC. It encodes CASSPLGGRGLHEQYF.

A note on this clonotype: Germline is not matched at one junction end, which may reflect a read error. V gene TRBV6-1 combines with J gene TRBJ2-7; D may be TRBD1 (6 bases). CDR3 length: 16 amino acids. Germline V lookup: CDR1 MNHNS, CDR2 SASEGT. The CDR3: CASSGQDKGVRYERYF. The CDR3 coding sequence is TGTGCCAGCAGTGGCCAAGACAAGGGGGTGCGTTACGAGCGGTACTTC.

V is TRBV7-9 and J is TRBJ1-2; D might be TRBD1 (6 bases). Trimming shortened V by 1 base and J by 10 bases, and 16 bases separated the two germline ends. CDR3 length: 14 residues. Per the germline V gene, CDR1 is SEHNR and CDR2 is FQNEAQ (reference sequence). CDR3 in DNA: TGTGCCAGCAGCTTAGGATGGGACATATCTGACTACACCTTC. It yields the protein CASSLGWDISDYTF.

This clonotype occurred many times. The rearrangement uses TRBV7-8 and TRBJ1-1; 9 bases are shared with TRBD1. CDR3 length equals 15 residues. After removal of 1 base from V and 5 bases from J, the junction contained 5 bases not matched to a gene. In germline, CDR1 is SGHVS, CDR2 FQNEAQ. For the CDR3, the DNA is TGTGCCAGCAGCTTAGGTGGGACAGGGAGAACTGAAGCTTTCTTT. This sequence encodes CASSLGGTGRTEAFF.

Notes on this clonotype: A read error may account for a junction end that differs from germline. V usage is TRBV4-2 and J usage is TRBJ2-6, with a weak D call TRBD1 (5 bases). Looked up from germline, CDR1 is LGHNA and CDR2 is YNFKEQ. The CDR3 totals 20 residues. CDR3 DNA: TGTGCCAGCAGCCAAGATCGTGGCAGACCGTCTTTATCTGGGGCCAACGTCCTGGCTTTC. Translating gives CASSQDRGRPSLSGANVLAF.

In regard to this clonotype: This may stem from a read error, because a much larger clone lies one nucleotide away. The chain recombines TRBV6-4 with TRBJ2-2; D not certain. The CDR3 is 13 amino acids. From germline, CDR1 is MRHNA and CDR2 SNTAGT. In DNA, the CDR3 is TGTGCCAGCAGTGACAAGAGCACCTGGGAGCTGTTTTTT. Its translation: CASSDKSTWELFF.